This is a list of T cell receptor beta chains from one sample in a study of CD4 T cells in relation to SARS-CoV-2 and coronaviruses. Sequenced by immunoSEQ multiplex PCR; TCRdb stores in-frame clones only, minus some. The repertoire holds some 60,000 clones, with roughly 94% as singletons. The sample taken for sequencing was naive CD4+ T cells from PBMCs. These receptor sequences come from an adult with COVID-19. Both conserved end residues are part of each CDR3. The D gene is left open where the match is weak. Size is stated for part of the rows, as once, few or many counts, or as a class when the clone is expanded.

clone size,J gene,D gene,V gene,CDR3 DNA,CDR3 protein
.,TRBJ2-3,TRBD1,TRBV27,TGTGCCAGCAGTCCCCAGGACAGGGGTGGGCAGTATTTT,CASSPQDRGGQYF
.,TRBJ2-3,TRBD2,TRBV9,TGTGCCAGCAGCGTAGTAGCGGGACATACGCAGTATTTT,CASSVVAGHTQYF
.,TRBJ1-1,TRBD1,TRBV7-9,TGTGCCAGCAGCCTGTCAGGGGGGAAGCTTCTATTT,CASSLSGGKLLF
.,TRBJ1-5,TRBD1,TRBV5-4,TGTGCCAGCAGCTCGTCACCTACAGGGGATCAGCCCCAGCATTTT,CASSSSPTGDQPQHF
once,TRBJ2-5,TRBD1,TRBV7-9,TGTGCCAGCAGTCGGACAGGTCAAGAGACCCAGTACTTC,CASSRTGQETQYF
.,TRBJ1-2,TRBD1,TRBV2,TGTGCCAGCAGCAGGGACAGACAAACTAACTATGGCTACACCTTC,CASSRDRQTNYGYTF
once,TRBJ1-1,.,TRBV6-5,TGTGCCAGCAGGCTTTGGGGGGCTGGCACTGAAGCTTTCTTT,CASRLWGAGTEAFF
.,TRBJ1-4,.,TRBV28,TGTGCCAGCAGTTCCGAGGGGGCAACTAATGAAAAACTGTTTTTT,CASSSEGATNEKLFF
.,TRBJ2-1,TRBD1,TRBV7-9,TGTGCCAGCAGCTCACGTGACAGGGTCGGGGCTCAGTTCTTC,CASSSRDRVGAQFF
once,TRBJ2-1,.,TRBV18,TGTGCCAGCTCCCCGGTCGGTGAGCAGTTCTTC,CASSPVGEQFF
.,TRBJ2-5,.,TRBV6-9,TGTGCCAGCTCTCCGGGAGAGGAGACCCAGTACTTC,CASSPGEETQYF
.,TRBJ2-3,.,TRBV7-8,TGTGCCAGTACAAAGGATCTTCGGATATTCACAGATACGCAGTATTTT,CASTKDLRIFTDTQYF
.,TRBJ1-3,.,TRBV20-1,TGCAGTGCTAGTCTCGCGGGTGTAAACACCATATATTTT,CSASLAGVNTIYF
once,TRBJ2-3,TRBD1,TRBV4-2,TGTGCCAGCAGCCAAGGCAGGACAGGGTCTAGCACAGATACGCAGTATTTT,CASSQGRTGSSTDTQYF
.,TRBJ2-2,.,TRBV18,TGTGCCAGCTCACCCCCCGCGGAATGGAACACCGGGGAGCTGTTTTTT,CASSPPAEWNTGELFF